This T cell receptor beta chain was identified during a study of blood T cell repertoires in COVID-19. Overall study: COVID-19 samples from acute and convalescent phases originated in the United States, Italy and Spain. Nucleic acid was either cDNA or gDNA, and it came from T cells, B-cell-depleted T cells, or PBMCs.

Authors' methods: Estimated nucleated cell counts came from reference gene primer amplification. TCRdb keeps only in-frame clones here, not all; method: immunoSEQ multiplex PCR. The V and J calls and clone size come from that table; D and trimming were worked out from the DNA. In the table there are 25,000 to 30,000 clones, roughly 85% of which are singletons. The CDR3 loop spans 15 amino acids. The J segment lost 3 bases and the V segment lost 0 bases, leaving 5 bases of the junction unmatched. Per germline, CDR1 SGHRS and CDR2 YFSETQ. This clone appeared once. The clonotype comes from a human donor in a cohort sampled during active COVID-19. The J gene is TRBJ2-5, the V gene TRBV5-1; the match to TRBD1 covers 7 bases. Sequencing was performed on peripheral blood. CDR3 coding DNA: TGCGCCAGCAGCTTGGCAGGACAGGTTAAAGAGACCCAGTACTTC. Amino acids: CASSLAGQVKETQYF. Supplemented by reference TRBV5-1 and TRBJ2-5, the full variable domain reads KAGVTQTPRYLIKTRGQQVTLSCSPISGHRSVSWYQQTPGQGLQFLFEYFSETQRNKGNFPGRFSGRQFSNSRSEMNVSTLELGDSALYLCASSLAGQVKETQYFGPGTRLLVL.